What follows is one TCR beta chain and its context. This record belongs to a study of naive and memory T cell subsets. An equimolar mix of two oligonucleotides served as the beta constant-region primer for TRBC1 and TRBC2. Nested alpha and beta constant-region primers with the SP2 primer drove four PCR rounds on ligated cDNA. TCRdb itself ran the UMI-ligation and nested PCR reads through MiXCR, one entry per CDR3 protein. The table lists 19,000 or so distinct CDR3 sequences, approximately 10% of them singletons, with about a sixth in the top ten. The source of this sequence is a human donor in good health. The sample taken for sequencing was central memory CD8+ T cells from blood.

CDR3 bases: TGCAGCGTTGATGCGGGCTACTATGGCTACACCTTC. Translated, it gives CSVDAGYYGYTF. The gene calls are TRBV29-1 and TRBJ1-2, with D uncertain. Trimming cost V 3 bases and J 3 bases, with 8 bases left between them. This CDR3 comprises 12 residues. The germline CDR1 and CDR2 sequences are SQVTM and ANQGSEA.